Below, one T cell receptor (beta chain) is given with its context. Its target antigen remains unknown. No base-level quality is on record; no much larger clone is a single base apart. Taken from cysteine to phenylalanine, the CDR3 has 16 residues. Just the 48-base CDR3 DNA is kept, in frame starting at base 1. Trimming takes 6 bases off V and 4 bases off J; junction bases not matched to a gene: 7. The germline V gene (reference sequence) provides CDR1 LNHDA and CDR2 SQIVND. This specimen belongs to a study of blood T cell repertoires in COVID-19 (dated by TCRdb to the early 2020s). Regarding the complete study: Samples from collaborators originated in the United States, Italy and Spain and spanned both the acute and convalescent phases of COVID-19. Sample metadata almost always included a de-identified subject ID, COVID-19 status, age in years and sex. The prospective study material was composed of cDNA or gDNA derived from T cells, B-cell-depleted T cells, or PBMCs. The dataset comprised deeply sampled blood TCRbeta repertoires from subjects exposed to, actively infected with, or recovered from COVID-19. The repertoires were made available in a free public database intended to serve as a resource for research on the immune response to SARS-CoV-2. The samples were drawn from the first 160 participants of the ongoing ImmuneRACE study and from over 950 subjects provided by 6 global collaborators. Where HLA class I and class II types were available, the types were taken from metadata supplied by the sample provider, not from assay-based typing.

Collaborating institutions collected whole blood in K2EDTA tubes following their own protocols. For TCRbeta analysis, collaborator samples were shipped as frozen whole blood, as isolated PBMCs, or as DNA extracted from either sample type. Overall study outcomes, separate from this receptor: Clinical and demographic metadata were provided uncurated, with the amount varying by source and participant.

TCRbeta CDR3 regions were amplified from genomic DNA using the immunoSEQ Assay, a bias-controlled multiplex PCR. For the original study's pipeline: The number of nucleated cells in each sample was estimated by amplification of reference gene primers within the assay. Sequence reads were collapsed and filtered to measure the absolute abundance of every unique TCRbeta CDR3 rearrangement. For each sample, productive Simpson clonality was calculated by taking the square root of Simpson's diversity index across productive rearrangements. TCRdb carries this immuneACCESS record with in-frame sequences only. Its versions omit some clonotypes, under half of them owing to an unresolved V gene in the studies checked, with the rest unexplained. For V, J and clone size, that table is used; D and trimming come from the DNA. The sample yields 130,000 to 150,000 clones; around nine tenths were counted once. Of the sample, about 2% falls within the top ten clones.

Recombination linked TRBV19 to TRBJ2-1, with TRBD2 matching 12 junction bases. The receptor was derived from a human donor in a cohort sampled during active COVID-19. Sequencing used peripheral blood. The bases read TGTGCCAGTAGCGCTAGCGGGAGGGGAGGGTACAATGAGCAGTTCTTC. It encodes CASSASGRGGYNEQFF.